This T cell receptor beta chain comes out of a study of T cell repertoires in cytomegalovirus infection. Across the whole study: Public signatures in TCR beta pointed to CMV infection and matching HLA type. Notes on the study in general: Identification of carriers of CMV plus the relevant HLA was performed using cumulative public TCR beta family frequency. Within the response measured ex vivo, HLA-C-restricted CMV-specific TCR beta clonotypes were dominant.

V lost 3 bases, J lost 0 bases, and 7 bases lay in between. CDR1 MNHEY and CDR2 SMNVEV come from the germline V gene (reference sequence). The CDR3 has 14 residues. The table lists this clonotype with a few counts. Antigen: not known. TCRdb reprocessed the reads with MiXCR, giving one entry per CDR3 protein. The table shows under 200,000 distinct CDR3 sequences, with 20% to 25% occurring only once. This sequence was found in a human donor in good health (CMV status not recorded). Some clones in this sample may be carry-over from other donors' samples. The genes are TRBV27 and TRBJ2-3; D could derive from TRBD1 or TRBD2 (5 bases each). The source material was CD8+ T cells from cultured PBMCs, sampled from culture after CMV antigen stimulation. The CDR3 DNA sequence: TGTGCCAGCAGTTTGGGGGACAGCACAGATACGCAGTATTTT. It encodes CASSLGDSTDTQYF.